This T cell receptor beta chain derives from a study of cytomegalovirus exposure and HLA in healthy donors. PCR amplification relied on 60 Vbeta primers (plus 13 Jbeta primers). Generated by immunoSEQ multiplex PCR, the TCRdb table keeps only in-frame clones and is missing some. This sample has approximately 120,000 clones, with over 9.5% found just once. Germline V gives CDR1 MGHDK, CDR2 SYGVNS. This CDR3 region has 16 residues. Trimming cost V 3 bases and J 2 bases, with 14 bases left between them. J is TRBJ2-1 and V is TRBV25-1, with D possibly TRBD2 on 6 matching bases. This receptor was identified in a woman younger than 30 in good health and CMV-seropositive. The sample taken for sequencing was PBMCs. The CDR3 DNA sequence: TGTGCCAGCAGTGAGGAGGGGACCATAGCCTACAATGAGCAGTTCTTC. Translated, it gives CASSEEGTIAYNEQFF.